These 22 T cell receptor beta chains were all obtained from the same sample, sequenced in a study of blood T cell repertoires in COVID-19 (dated by TCRdb to 2018 to 2021). Library creation used the immunoSEQ multiplex PCR assay. TCRdb obtained this table from immuneACCESS and retained in-frame rearrangements with V and J assigned. These tables miss some clones; where compared with another copy, unresolved V genes account for less than half of the shortfall, and the remainder is unexplained. The sample profile shows a few hundred thousand clones; around 89% of them were found once. Of the sample, roughly a tenth falls within the top ten clones. The sequencing input was PBMCs or T cells enriched from blood (not recorded which). These receptors all stem from a woman aged 40 to 50 who had recovered from COVID-19.

V usage is TRBV10-2 and J usage is TRBJ1-5; 8 nucleotides align to TRBD1. The CDR3 extends over 13 amino acids. Germline V gene sequence: CDR1 WSHSY, CDR2 SAAADI. V shed 6 bases, J shed 7 bases, and the junction held 5 bases outside the gene matches. In nucleotides, the CDR3 is TGCGCCAGCAGGATGGACAGGGAACAGCCCCAGCATTTT. It specifies CASRMDREQPQHF.

CDR3 loop: CATSRGQGRGNQPQHF. In DNA, the CDR3 is TGTGCCACCAGCAGAGGACAGGGAAGAGGGAATCAGCCCCAGCATTTT. The chain couples TRBV15 to TRBJ1-5; 7 nucleotides agree with TRBD1. This CDR3 has 16 residues. Germline V gene sequence: CDR1 LNHNV, CDR2 YYDKDF (reference sequence). V shed 1 base, J shed 4 bases, and the junction held 7 bases outside the gene matches.

This chain joins TRBV30 and TRBJ1-2; D perhaps matches TRBD1 (6 bases). Looked up from germline, CDR1 is GTSNPN and CDR2 is SVGIG (reference sequence). The CDR3 loop spans 12 amino acids. Trimming took off 0 bases at V and 6 bases at J, with 8 bases between the two ends. The CDR3 DNA follows: TGTGCCTGGAGTGTACAGGGCCATGGCTACACCTTC. It specifies CAWSVQGHGYTF.

The chain employs TRBV7-2 and TRBJ2-3, with TRBD1 identical over 7 bases. Germline V CDR1 and CDR2: SGHTA, FQGNSA. This CDR3 contains 14 residues. V shed 5 bases, J shed 3 bases, and the junction held 5 bases outside the gene matches. Written as DNA, the CDR3 is TGTGCCAGCAGCGTAACACAGGGGACAGATACGCAGTATTTT. This translates into CASSVTQGTDTQYF.

The gene calls are TRBV2 and TRBJ2-7; TRBD1 matches 10 bases. Trimming cost V 8 bases and J 6 bases; bases outside gene matches: 7. Germline V CDR1 and CDR2: SNHLY, FYNNEI. The length of the CDR3 is 13 residues. CDR3 nucleotides: TGTGCCAGCCGTAGACAGGGGGCGACCGAGCAGTACTTC. Protein: CASRRQGATEQYF.

The gene calls are TRBV4-1 and TRBJ2-1; 10 positions agree with TRBD2. Germline V gene lookup returns CDR1 MGHRA and CDR2 YSYEKL. The CDR3 is 17 residues long. J was trimmed by 0 bases and V by 7 bases; bases with no gene match: 9. This CDR3 reads CASNRAGGSNSYNEQFF. The CDR3 coding sequence is TGCGCCAGCAACAGAGCGGGAGGGTCGAACTCCTACAATGAGCAGTTCTTC.

This clone was picked up one time. The genes are TRBV24-1 and TRBJ2-3, with 7 bases lining up with TRBD2. The length of the CDR3 is 18 residues. Germline CDR1 is KGHDR and CDR2 is SFDVKD. V lost 2 bases, J lost 1 base, and 11 bases stayed unmatched. The CDR3 is CATSDSRWREGGTDTQYF. The DNA of the CDR3 is TGTGCCACCAGTGATTCGAGGTGGAGGGAGGGCGGCACAGATACGCAGTATTTT.

This clone was seen only once. This rearrangement joins TRBV5-4 to TRBJ2-2; 8 positions match TRBD2. Per the germline V gene, CDR1 is SGHNT and CDR2 is YYREEE (reference sequence). There are 14 residues in the CDR3. The V segment lost 4 bases and the J segment 7 bases; nucleotides outside the gene matches: 6. The chain's CDR3 is CASSPSGGVGELFF. The DNA of the CDR3 is TGTGCCAGCAGCCCGTCGGGGGGGGTCGGGGAGCTGTTTTTT.

The chain employs TRBV6-2 or TRBV6-3 and TRBJ1-1, with 7 bases matching TRBD1. The CDR3 runs to 13 residues. CDR1 MNHEY and CDR2 SVGEGT come from the germline V gene. The V gene end was trimmed by 6 bases and the J gene end by 11 bases; junction bases not matched to a gene: 12. CDR3 in amino acids: CASSPDRVGGAFF. The CDR3 DNA follows: TGTGCCAGCAGCCCCGACAGGGTCGGTGGCGCTTTCTTT.

The V call is TRBV21-1, the J call TRBJ1-4. TRBV21-1 counts as a pseudogene. The CDR3 contains 16 residues. This CDR3 reads CAIKRGDLSLIEKLFF. The CDR3 DNA reads as TGTGCCATCAAACGGGGGGACCTCTCTCTAATTGAAAAACTGTTTTTT.

This chain connects TRBV18 to TRBJ2-7, with D unclear. Trimming removed 2 bases from V and 2 bases from J, with 10 bases in between. Germline assignment: CDR1 KGHSH and CDR2 LQKENI. This CDR3 spans 14 amino acids. CDR3 protein: CASSPYETTYEQYF. The CDR3 DNA is TGTGCCAGCTCACCATATGAGACAACCTACGAGCAGTACTTC.

The chain recombines TRBV6-5 with TRBJ1-1; no clear D. The CDR3 is made up of 14 amino acids. The ends were cut back, 5 bases at V and 0 bases at J, with 10 bases in the middle. Germline V lookup: CDR1 MNHEY, CDR2 SVGAGI. The CDR3 region has the DNA TGTGCCAGCAGTCTCGACGGAGTGAACACTGAAGCTTTCTTT. Residues: CASSLDGVNTEAFF.

V and J are TRBV19 and TRBJ2-1; 8 bases match TRBD1. The CDR3 runs 15 residues. V was pared by 5 bases and J by 2 bases, with 5 bases of the junction left unmatched. Germline V CDR1 and CDR2: LNHDA, SQIVND (reference sequence). The CDR3, as DNA: TGTGCCAGTAGTGTTTTGACAGGGGCCTACAATGAGCAGTTCTTC. The encoded protein is CASSVLTGAYNEQFF.

The rearrangement joins TRBV15 to TRBJ1-1; D uncertain. Trimming stripped 2 bases from V and 0 bases from J, with 4 bases between. Germline values: CDR1 LNHNV, CDR2 YYDKDF (reference sequence). The length of the CDR3 is 13 residues. The CDR3 reads CATSRQMNTEAFF. DNA for the CDR3: TGTGCCACCAGCAGACAGATGAACACTGAAGCTTTCTTT.

The table lists this clone with a count of one. The J gene is TRBJ2-7, the V gene TRBV11-3; 8 bases are a match to TRBD2. From germline, CDR1 is SGHNT and CDR2 YENEEA. The trim removed 1 base at V and 3 bases at J, leaving 5 bases unmatched. This CDR3 comprises 15 residues. The CDR3 nucleotides read TGTGCCAGCAGCTTAGGAGCGGGGGATTTCTACGAGCAGTACTTC. As protein: CASSLGAGDFYEQYF.

The V gene is TRBV9, the J gene TRBJ2-1; D perhaps matches TRBD2 (5 bases). Germline lookup yields CDR1 SGDLS and CDR2 YYNGEE. The CDR3 runs 15 residues. The germline V and J ends were trimmed by 1 base and 3 bases, with 11 bases remaining between them. The CDR3 sequence is CASSVQAGVYNEQFF. CDR3 bases: TGTGCCAGCAGCGTACAAGCCGGGGTCTACAATGAGCAGTTCTTC.

This chain uses TRBV18 with TRBJ1-2; D unclear. V shed 3 bases and J shed 2 bases, with 7 bases lying between them. There are 13 residues in the CDR3. Germline loops: CDR1 KGHSH, CDR2 LQKENI. CDR3 DNA sequence: TGTGCCAGCTCACCGGAGGAGAACTATGGCTACACCTTC. Its protein product is CASSPEENYGYTF.

A word on this clone: Other DNA sequences in the same sample also yield this CDR3. V is TRBV28 and J is TRBJ2-2; the D gene is possibly TRBD1 (6 bases). Trimming took off 2 bases at V and 6 bases at J, with 7 bases between the two ends. Germline V lookup: CDR1 MDHEN, CDR2 SYDVKM. The CDR3 loop spans 13 amino acids. CDR3 sequence (DNA): TGTGCCAGCAGTTTAGGGGGCCCCGGGGAGCTGTTTTTT. Amino acid sequence: CASSLGGPGELFF.

The chain carries TRBV24-1 and TRBJ2-1; D not certain. The V gene's germline CDR1 is KGHDR and CDR2 SFDVKD. V dropped 4 bases and J dropped 6 bases, with 9 bases sitting between them. The CDR3 runs to 13 residues. The DNA of the CDR3 is TGTGCCACCAGTGACGCGAGGCCCAATGAGCAGTTCTTC. It translates to CATSDARPNEQFF.

The V and J genes are TRBV7-8 and TRBJ1-6; unclear D gene. CDR1 and CDR2 from the germline V gene are SGHVS and FQNEAQ. The CDR3 length is 19 residues. V was trimmed by 1 base and J by 7 bases, leaving 23 bases between them. CDR3 loop: CASSLVRQGLQRINSPLHF. In DNA, the CDR3 is TGTGCCAGCAGCTTAGTGCGGCAAGGACTTCAGAGGATCAATTCACCCCTCCACTTT. The whole variable domain, filled in from reference TRBV7-8 and TRBJ1-6, reads GAGVSQSPRYKVAKRGQDVALRCDPISGHVSLFWYQQALGQGPEFLTYFQNEAQLDKSGLPSDRFFAERPEGSVSTLKIQRTQQEDSAVYLCASSLVRQGLQRINSPLHFGNGTRLTVT.

The chain employs TRBV11-3 and TRBJ2-1; a possible D gene is TRBD1 (6 bases). V lost 3 bases to trimming and J lost 6 bases, with 15 bases between them. Germline-derived CDR1 and CDR2 are SGHNT and YENEEA. This CDR3 contains 15 residues. The CDR3 reads CASSFTTGQFNEQFF. In DNA form, the CDR3 reads TGTGCCAGCAGCTTCACCACCGGACAGTTCAATGAGCAGTTCTTC.

This clone was seen a few times. V is TRBV6-2 or TRBV6-3 and J is TRBJ2-7, with 13 positions matching TRBD2. V lost 5 bases, J lost 1 base, and 2 bases stayed unmatched. The CDR3 consists of 15 residues. From germline, CDR1 is MNHEY and CDR2 SVGEGT. The CDR3 sequence: CASSRTSGGSYEQYF. CDR3 sequence (DNA): TGTGCCAGCAGTCGGACTAGCGGGGGATCCTACGAGCAGTACTTC.